The 18 T cell receptor beta chains below were found in one sample sequenced in a study of cytomegalovirus exposure and HLA in healthy donors. The table came from immunoSEQ multiplex PCR; TCRdb's copy has only in-frame clones and leaves some out. The data show more than 300,000 clones, more than 80% seen once. Sequences were obtained from PBMCs. These receptors were taken from a woman younger than 35 in good health and CMV-seronegative.

The chain recombines TRBV11-2 with TRBJ2-1; D perhaps matches TRBD2 (5 bases). In germline, CDR1 is SGHAT, CDR2 FQNNGV. The CDR3 is 15 residues long. Trimming took off 2 bases at V and 4 bases at J, with 12 bases between the two ends. In nucleotides, the CDR3 is TGTGCCAGCAGCTTAAGAGCCCGGGAATACAATGAGCAGTTCTTC. This sequence encodes CASSLRAREYNEQFF.

This chain connects TRBV6-5 to TRBJ1-4, with 9 bases fitting TRBD1. This CDR3 region has 15 residues. Germline values: CDR1 MNHEY, CDR2 SVGAGI. With V trimmed by 6 bases and J by 4 bases, 6 bases remained unmatched. CDR3 nucleotide sequence: TGTGCCAGCAGAGAACCGGGACAGGGTAATGAAAAACTGTTTTTT. This encodes CASREPGQGNEKLFF.

The chain links TRBV4-1 to TRBJ2-7; 8 bases line up with TRBD1. Per the germline V gene, CDR1 is MGHRA and CDR2 is YSYEKL. The V segment lost 4 bases and the J segment 1 base; nucleotides outside the gene matches: 3. The CDR3 sequence is 14 residues long. The CDR3 DNA reads as TGCGCCAGCAGCCCCGGGACAGGATCCTACGAGCAGTACTTC. Translated: CASSPGTGSYEQYF.

J is TRBJ2-6 and V is TRBV6-4; 7 bases agree with TRBD1. The CDR3 length is 15 residues. Trimming at V came to 11 bases and at J to 0 bases, leaving 7 bases not matched to a gene. The germline V gene has CDR1 MRHNA and CDR2 SNTAGT. CDR3 DNA: TGTGCCCCTAAAGGGGACAGCTCTGGGGCCAACGTCCTGACTTTC. Amino acids: CAPKGDSSGANVLTF.

The CDR3 nucleotides read TGCAGCGTTGACGATCCGGAGGCTAACTATGGCTACACCTTC. This codes for CSVDDPEANYGYTF. The chain is built from TRBV29-1 and TRBJ1-2; D uncertain. This CDR3 is built from 14 residues. Germline V gene sequence: CDR1 SQVTM, CDR2 ANQGSEA. V lost 3 bases to trimming and J lost 0 bases, with 11 bases between them.

The V gene is TRBV2, the J gene TRBJ2-7; D not certain. This CDR3 contains 11 residues. The V gene lost 2 bases and the J gene lost 4 bases, with 3 bases spanning the gap. Looked up from germline, CDR1 is SNHLY and CDR2 is FYNNEI. CDR3 sequence (DNA): TGTGCCAGCAGTGAACTTTACGAGCAGTACTTC. As protein: CASSELYEQYF.

V and J are TRBV5-1 and TRBJ1-2; a possible D gene is TRBD1 (5 bases). The CDR3 has 16 amino acids. The V gene's germline CDR1 is SGHRS and CDR2 YFSETQ. V lost 1 base, J lost 7 bases, and 20 bases lay in between. CDR3 in amino acids: CASSLSPVERGGGYTF. Written as DNA, the CDR3 is TGCGCCAGCAGCTTGTCCCCCGTGGAAAGGGGCGGTGGCTACACCTTC.

This clone was observed a few times. The rearrangement joins TRBV11-2 to TRBJ2-7; D is undetermined. The CDR3 consists of 13 residues. Germline CDR1 and CDR2: SGHAT and FQNNGV. The ends were cut back, 0 bases at V and 6 bases at J, with 9 bases in the middle. CDR3 sequence reads: CASSLDWQVEQYF. CDR3 sequence (DNA): TGTGCCAGCAGCTTAGATTGGCAGGTCGAGCAGTACTTC.

V is TRBV2 and J is TRBJ2-4, with 7 nucleotides matching TRBD1. Germline CDR1 SNHLY, CDR2 FYNNEI. With 6 bases clipped from V and 9 bases from J, the junction kept 2 bases outside the gene matches. There are 11 residues in the CDR3. CDR3 residues: CASRDRLIQYF. The CDR3, as DNA: TGTGCCAGCAGGGACAGGCTCATTCAGTACTTC.

V gene TRBV6-1 combines with J gene TRBJ1-5, with D perhaps matching TRBD1 (6 bases). Germline values: CDR1 MNHNS, CDR2 SASEGT. The CDR3 length is 16 residues. Trimming pared 3 bases from V and 2 bases from J, leaving 14 bases between. CDR3 region: CASSDWVGAGNQPQHF. The CDR3 region has the DNA TGTGCCAGCAGTGACTGGGTGGGGGCTGGCAATCAGCCCCAGCATTTT.

The chain has TRBV6-1 and TRBJ1-5; D unresolved. Trimming took off 2 bases at V and 4 bases at J, with 15 bases between the two ends. Germline CDR1 MNHNS, CDR2 SASEGT. This CDR3 has 16 amino acids. CDR3 protein: CASSEYLHRPNQPQHF. CDR3 nucleotides: TGTGCCAGCAGTGAATATCTTCACAGACCAAATCAGCCCCAGCATTTT.

This clone appeared once. The V and J genes are TRBV7-9 and TRBJ1-5; D is ambiguous. This CDR3 has 12 amino acids. CDR1 is SEHNR and CDR2 is FQNEAQ in the germline V gene (reference sequence). V lost 1 base to trimming and J lost 11 bases, with 9 bases between them. The DNA for the CDR3 is TGTGCCAGCAGCTTAGAGAGAGGGTCCCAGCATTTT. The encoded protein is CASSLERGSQHF.

V is TRBV27 and J is TRBJ2-7; TRBD1 agrees at 12 bases. This CDR3 spans 15 amino acids. The V segment lost 6 bases and the J segment 3 bases; nucleotides outside the gene matches: 6. Germline V CDR1 and CDR2: MNHEY, SMNVEV (reference sequence). The CDR3 nucleotides are TGTGCCAGCAGCGCCGGGACAGGGGGCCTCTACGAGCAGTACTTC. Translated: CASSAGTGGLYEQYF.

The chain links TRBV10-2 to TRBJ2-5; 9 bases match TRBD2. The germline V gene encodes CDR1 WSHSY and CDR2 SAAADI. CDR3 size: 16 residues. Trimming cost V 5 bases and J 5 bases; bases outside gene matches: 12. The CDR3 here is CASSPGLAELWETQYF. CDR3 coding DNA: TGCGCCAGCAGTCCGGGACTAGCCGAACTGTGGGAGACCCAGTACTTC.

The V call is TRBV19, the J call TRBJ1-2; 7 nucleotides match TRBD1. V lost 7 bases, J lost 5 bases, and 4 bases stayed unmatched. CDR1 is LNHDA, CDR2 SQIVND, per germline (reference sequence). The CDR3 spans 12 residues. The CDR3 protein is CASMGDSYGYTF. The CDR3 region has the DNA TGTGCCAGTATGGGGGACAGTTATGGCTACACCTTC.

The rearrangement links TRBV4-1 to TRBJ1-5; no firm D call. Trimming shortened V by 4 bases and J by 5 bases, and 9 bases separated the two germline ends. This CDR3 spans 13 amino acids. Germline V gene lookup returns CDR1 MGHRA and CDR2 YSYEKL. The CDR3 reads CASSPYLDQPQHF. For the CDR3, the DNA is TGCGCCAGCAGCCCCTACCTCGATCAGCCCCAGCATTTT.

This rearrangement joins TRBV7-9 to TRBJ2-3, with TRBD1 matching 7 bases. The CDR3 is made up of 15 amino acids. The J segment lost 2 bases and the V segment lost 5 bases, leaving 7 bases of the junction unmatched. Germline values: CDR1 SEHNR, CDR2 FQNEAQ (reference sequence). The chain's CDR3 is CASSGRTGTTDTQYF. The CDR3 DNA reads TGTGCCAGCAGCGGTCGGACAGGTACCACAGATACGCAGTATTTT.

The V call is TRBV6-1, the J call TRBJ2-2, with D uncertain. This CDR3 has 16 amino acids. CDR1 MNHNS and CDR2 SASEGT come from the germline V gene. The V and J ends lost 0 bases and 5 bases respectively, with 13 bases between them. CDR3 in DNA: TGTGCCAGCAGTGAAGCGGTACTAAGGAGAACCGGGGAGCTGTTTTTT. Protein product: CASSEAVLRRTGELFF.